This TCR beta chain was identified during a study of spatial heterogeneity in lung cancer. Study-wide background: Sequence detection consistently recorded a greater number of beta-chain than alpha-chain sequences. Whole-study results and caveats: There were more appearances of ubiquitous expanded tumor TCRs in blood at resection than at follow-up.

V shed 8 bases and J 2 bases; nucleotides not matched to a gene: 6. CDR1 is MGHDK and CDR2 is SYGVNS in the germline V gene. The CDR3 is 14 residues long. This clonotype came up many times. The antigen is undetermined. The time point: sample taken at primary tumor resection. No cell sorting; template was whole RNA from tumor, lung tissue or PBMC. One entry per CDR3 protein, called by TCRdb with MiXCR from the 5' RACE reads. The sample has approximately 9,400 distinct CDR3 sequences, 3.5% to 5.5% seen once. This TCR derives from a male donor with early-stage non-small cell lung cancer. The sequenced sample was PBMCs, obtained at surgery. J is TRBJ2-3 and V is TRBV25-1, with 8 bases aligning to TRBD2. The DNA for the CDR3 is TGTGCCAGCCGTAGCGGGGATTACACAGATACGCAGTATTTT. This translates into CASRSGDYTDTQYF.